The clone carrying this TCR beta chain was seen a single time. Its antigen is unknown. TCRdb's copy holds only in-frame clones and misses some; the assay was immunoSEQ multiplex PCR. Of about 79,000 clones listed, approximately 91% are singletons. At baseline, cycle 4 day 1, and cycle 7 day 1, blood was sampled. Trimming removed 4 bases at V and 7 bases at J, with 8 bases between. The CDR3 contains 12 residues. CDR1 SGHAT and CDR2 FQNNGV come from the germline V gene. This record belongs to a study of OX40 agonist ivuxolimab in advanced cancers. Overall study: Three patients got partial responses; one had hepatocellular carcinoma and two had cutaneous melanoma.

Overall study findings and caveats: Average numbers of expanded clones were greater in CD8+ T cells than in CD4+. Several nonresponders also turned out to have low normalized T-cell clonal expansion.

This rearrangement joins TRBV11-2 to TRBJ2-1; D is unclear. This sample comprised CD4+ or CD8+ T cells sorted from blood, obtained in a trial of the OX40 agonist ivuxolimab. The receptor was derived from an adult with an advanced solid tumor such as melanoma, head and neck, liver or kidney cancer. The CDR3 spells CASSSQRNEQFF. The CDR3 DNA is TGTGCCAGCAGCTCCCAGAGGAATGAGCAGTTCTTC.